This TCR beta chain comes out of a study of technical replicates of blood from a handful of donors. Data came from immunoSEQ multiplex PCR; TCRdb stores just in-frame clones and leaves some out. The sample consists of 98,000 or so clones, more than 90% of them appearing once. J gave up 2 bases and V 4 bases, and 4 bases lay outside the gene matches. Germline V gene lookup returns CDR1 KGHSH and CDR2 LQKENI. The CDR3 has 16 residues. This receptor was identified in a human donor in good health. Sequencing input: T cells isolated from PBMCs. The chain carries TRBV18 and TRBJ1-4; 10 bases map to TRBD1. The CDR3 loop is CASSQRTGGTNEKLFF. The CDR3 bases are TGTGCCAGCTCACAAAGGACAGGGGGGACTAATGAAAAACTGTTTTTT.